The clone carrying this T cell receptor (beta chain) was recorded a few times. The data stem from a study of early T cells in non-severe SARS-CoV-2 infection. One entry per CDR3 protein, called by TCRdb with MiXCR from the 5' RACE reads. The sample has tens of thousands of distinct CDR3 sequences; 13% are singletons. The ends lost 8 bases at V and 0 bases at J; junction bases unmatched: 9. Germline CDR1 is MNHEY and CDR2 is SVGEGT. The CDR3 is made up of 16 amino acids. The TCR sequence derives from an adult who was a healthcare worker with PCR-confirmed SARS-CoV-2 infection or an uninfected control (not recorded which). The V and J genes are TRBV6-2 or TRBV6-3 and TRBJ2-2, with 7 bases that match TRBD2. Sequenced: whole blood. Written as DNA, the CDR3 is TGTGCCAGCCTGAGGGGAGGGTCAACGAACACCGGGGAGCTGTTTTTT. Encoded protein: CASLRGGSTNTGELFF.